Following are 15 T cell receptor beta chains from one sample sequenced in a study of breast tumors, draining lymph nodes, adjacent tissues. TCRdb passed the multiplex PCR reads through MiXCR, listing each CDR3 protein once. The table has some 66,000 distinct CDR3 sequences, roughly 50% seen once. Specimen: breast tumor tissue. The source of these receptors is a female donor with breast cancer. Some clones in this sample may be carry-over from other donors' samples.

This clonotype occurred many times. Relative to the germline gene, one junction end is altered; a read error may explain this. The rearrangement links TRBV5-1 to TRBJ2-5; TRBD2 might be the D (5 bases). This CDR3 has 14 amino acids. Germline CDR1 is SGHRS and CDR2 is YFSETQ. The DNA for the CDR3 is TGCGCCAGCAGCTGGGCAGGCGGGCAAGACACCCAGTACTTC. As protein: CASSWAGGQDTQYF. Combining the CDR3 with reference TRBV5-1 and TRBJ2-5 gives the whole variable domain KAGVTQTPRYLIKTRGQQVTLSCSPISGHRSVSWYQQTPGQGLQFLFEYFSETQRNKGNFPGRFSGRQFSNSRSEMNVSTLELGDSALYLCASSWAGGQDTQYFGPGTRLLVL.

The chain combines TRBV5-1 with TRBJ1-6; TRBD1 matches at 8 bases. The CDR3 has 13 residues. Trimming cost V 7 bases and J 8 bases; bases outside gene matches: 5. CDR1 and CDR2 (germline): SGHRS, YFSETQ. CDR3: CASGTGDDSPLHF. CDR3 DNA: TGCGCCAGCGGGACAGGAGACGATTCACCCCTCCACTTT.

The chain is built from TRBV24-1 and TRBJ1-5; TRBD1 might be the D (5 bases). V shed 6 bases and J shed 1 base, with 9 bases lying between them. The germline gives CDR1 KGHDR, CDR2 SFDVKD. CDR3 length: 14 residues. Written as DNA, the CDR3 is TGTGCCACCAGTAGGGAGGGGAGCAATCAGCCCCAGCATTTT. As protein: CATSREGSNQPQHF.

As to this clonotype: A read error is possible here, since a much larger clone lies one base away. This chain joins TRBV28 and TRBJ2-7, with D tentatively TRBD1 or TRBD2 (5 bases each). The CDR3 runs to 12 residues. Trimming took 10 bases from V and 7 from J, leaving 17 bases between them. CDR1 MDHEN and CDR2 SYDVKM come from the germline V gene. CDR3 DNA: TGTGCCACCCGGGACGCTCTCCCGGAGCAGTACTTC. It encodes CATRDALPEQYF.

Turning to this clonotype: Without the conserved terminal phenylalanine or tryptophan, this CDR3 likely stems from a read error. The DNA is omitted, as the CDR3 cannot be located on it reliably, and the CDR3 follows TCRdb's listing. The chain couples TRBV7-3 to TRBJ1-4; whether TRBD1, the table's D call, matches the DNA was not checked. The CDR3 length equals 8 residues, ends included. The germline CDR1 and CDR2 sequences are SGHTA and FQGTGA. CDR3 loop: CASSLEGV.

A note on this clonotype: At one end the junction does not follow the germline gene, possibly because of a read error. In nucleotides, the CDR3 is TGTGCCAGCAGTAACTCGGTACAGGGGGCGAATTCACCCCTCCACTTT. Its translation: CASSNSVQGANSPLHF. The chain joins TRBV6-5 to TRBJ1-6; TRBD1 matches at 9 bases. The CDR3 sequence is 16 residues long. Germline CDR1 is MNHEY and CDR2 is SVGAGI.

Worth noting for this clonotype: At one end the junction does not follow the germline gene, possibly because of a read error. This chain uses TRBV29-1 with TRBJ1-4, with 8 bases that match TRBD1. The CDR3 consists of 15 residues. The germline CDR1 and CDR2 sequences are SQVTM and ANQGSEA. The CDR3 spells CSADSGHGTGEKLVF. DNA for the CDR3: TGCAGCGCTGATAGCGGGCACGGGACAGGTGAAAAACTGGTTTTT. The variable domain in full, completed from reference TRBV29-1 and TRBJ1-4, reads SAVISQKPSRDICQRGTSLTIQCQVDSQVTMMFWYRQQPGQSLTLIATANQGSEATYESGFVIDKFPISRPNLTFSTLTVSNMSPEDSSIYLCSADSGHGTGEKLVFGSGTQLSVL.

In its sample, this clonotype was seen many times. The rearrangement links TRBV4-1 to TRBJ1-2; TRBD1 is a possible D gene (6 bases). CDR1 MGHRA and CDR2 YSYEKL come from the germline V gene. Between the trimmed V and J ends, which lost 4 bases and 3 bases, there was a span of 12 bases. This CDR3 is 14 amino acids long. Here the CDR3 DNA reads TGCGCCAGCAGCCCGAGCAGGGGAGACTATGGCTACACCTTC. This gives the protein CASSPSRGDYGYTF.

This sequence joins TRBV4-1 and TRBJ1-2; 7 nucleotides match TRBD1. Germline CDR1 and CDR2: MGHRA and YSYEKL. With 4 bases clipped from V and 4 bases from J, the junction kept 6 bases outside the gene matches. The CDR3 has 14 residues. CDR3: CASSLRQGGYGYTF. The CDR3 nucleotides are TGCGCCAGCAGCCTACGACAGGGTGGCTATGGCTACACCTTC.

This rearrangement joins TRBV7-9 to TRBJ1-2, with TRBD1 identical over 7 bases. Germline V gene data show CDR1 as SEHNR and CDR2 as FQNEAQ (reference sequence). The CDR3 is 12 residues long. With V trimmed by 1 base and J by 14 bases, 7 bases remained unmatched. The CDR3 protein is CASSLVGTAHTF. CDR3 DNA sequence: TGTGCCAGCAGCTTAGTAGGGACAGCTCATACCTTC.

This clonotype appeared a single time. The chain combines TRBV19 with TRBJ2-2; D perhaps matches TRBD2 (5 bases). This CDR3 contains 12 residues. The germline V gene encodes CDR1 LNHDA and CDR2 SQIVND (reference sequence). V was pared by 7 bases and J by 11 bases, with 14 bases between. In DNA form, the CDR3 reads TGTGCCAGTAACCTCGGCCGGGATGAGCTGTTTTTT. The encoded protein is CASNLGRDELFF.

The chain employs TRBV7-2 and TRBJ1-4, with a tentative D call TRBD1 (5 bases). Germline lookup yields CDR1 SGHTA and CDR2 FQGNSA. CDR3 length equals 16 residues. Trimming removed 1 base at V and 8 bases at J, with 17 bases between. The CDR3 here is CASSLGPWGWDEKLFF. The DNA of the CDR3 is TGTGCCAGCAGCTTAGGACCATGGGGGTGGGACGAAAAACTGTTTTTT.

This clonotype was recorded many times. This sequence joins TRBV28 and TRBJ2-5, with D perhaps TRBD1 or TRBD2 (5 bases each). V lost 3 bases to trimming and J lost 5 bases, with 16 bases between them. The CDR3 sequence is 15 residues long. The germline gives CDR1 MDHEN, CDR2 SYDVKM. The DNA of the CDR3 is TGTGCCAGCAGTTTTCCGACGGGGCAGTACGAGACCCAGTACTTC. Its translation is CASSFPTGQYETQYF.

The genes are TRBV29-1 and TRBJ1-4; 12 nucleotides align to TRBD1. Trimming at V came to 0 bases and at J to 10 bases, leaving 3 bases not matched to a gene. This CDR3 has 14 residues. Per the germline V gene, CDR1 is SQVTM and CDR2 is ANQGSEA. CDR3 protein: CSVEEGQGAVKLFF. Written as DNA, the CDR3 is TGCAGCGTTGAAGAGGGACAGGGGGCTGTAAAACTGTTTTTT.

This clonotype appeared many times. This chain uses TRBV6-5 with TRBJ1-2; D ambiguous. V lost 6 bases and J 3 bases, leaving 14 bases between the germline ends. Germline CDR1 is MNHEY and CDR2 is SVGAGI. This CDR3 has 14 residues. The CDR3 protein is CASRTRTGDYGYTF. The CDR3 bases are TGTGCCAGCAGAACAAGGACCGGGGACTATGGCTACACCTTC.